The sequence of this TCR beta chain was determined in a study of CD8+ T cells in alopecia areata. Regarding the study as a whole: For lesional scalp, especially alopecia totalis/universalis, clonality was higher than in normal scalp.

This clone was seen a few times. Antigen specificity is unknown. Sequencing templates came from extracted RNA that was reverse transcribed into cDNA. Assay used: immunoSEQ multiplex PCR; TCRdb lists only in-frame clones, some missing. Among approximately 89,000 clones listed, about 53% were seen once. Trimming removed 8 bases at V and 0 bases at J, with 5 bases between. The CDR3 is made up of 12 amino acids. Germline CDR1 MNHEY, CDR2 SVGAGI. This clonotype was obtained from a human donor with alopecia areata. Sequencing was carried out using NKG2D-high CD8+ T cells sorted from blood. The rearrangement joins TRBV6-5 to TRBJ2-1; D remains unclear. The CDR3 is CASESSYNEQFF. The CDR3 DNA follows: TGTGCCAGCGAGAGCTCCTACAATGAGCAGTTCTTC.